This T cell receptor beta chain was sequenced during a study of cytomegalovirus exposure and HLA in healthy donors. Study-wide findings and caveats: Most of the TCR beta V segments (in an earlier analysis) were productive either about 87% or about 30% of the time.

For this clone: Antigen specificity is unknown.

The PCR employed 60 Vbeta primers together with 13 Jbeta primers. The table came from immunoSEQ multiplex PCR; TCRdb's copy has only in-frame clones and leaves some out. The sample shows more than 95,000 clones, around 74% of them seen only once. Germline V gene sequence: CDR1 SGDLS, CDR2 YYNGEE. The CDR3 runs to 14 residues. Trimming removed 0 bases at V and 5 bases at J, with 9 bases between. Sample: PBMCs. The receptor was isolated from a woman aged 40 to 55 in good health and CMV-seropositive. V gene TRBV9 combines with J gene TRBJ2-1; D is unresolved. The CDR3 spells CASSVELRDNEQFF. The CDR3 nucleotides are TGTGCCAGCAGCGTAGAGTTAAGAGACAATGAGCAGTTCTTC.